The 18 T cell receptor beta chains given below trace back to one sample, sequenced in a study of identical twins. In TCRdb, the 5' RACE reads were re-called with MiXCR into one record per CDR3 protein. The data contain approximately 630,000 distinct CDR3 sequences, 7% to 7.5% of them singletons. This sample was shared with a second study, whose subject was yellow fever vaccine responses in identical twins.

Source material: PBMCs. Receptors were obtained from a woman under 30 in good health.

This clonotype was recorded at least ten times. This chain joins TRBV12-3 or TRBV12-4 and TRBJ2-4; 8 positions agree with TRBD1. The CDR3 totals 15 residues. With 5 bases clipped from V and 3 bases from J, the junction kept 6 bases outside the gene matches. The CDR3 coding sequence is TGTGCCAGCAGTCGGACAGGGTCGGGCAAAAACATTCAGTACTTC. This translates into CASSRTGSGKNIQYF.

This clonotype has a count of ten or more. The gene calls are TRBV14 and TRBJ1-2, with 8 bases aligning to TRBD1. The trim removed 1 base at V and 9 bases at J, leaving 4 bases unmatched. The germline gives CDR1 SGHDN, CDR2 FVKESK. CDR3 length: 13 amino acids. The CDR3 here is CASSQGTGTSYTF. CDR3 nucleotide sequence: TGTGCCAGCAGCCAAGGGACAGGGACCAGCTACACCTTC.

The chain has TRBV7-2 and TRBJ2-1; 9 bases are shared with TRBD2. This CDR3 contains 17 residues. In germline, CDR1 is SGHTA, CDR2 FQGNSA. Trimming took 5 bases from V and 5 from J; bases not matched to a gene: 13. The CDR3 nucleotides are TGTGCCAGCAGCCCCCGGGGTAGCGGGGGTTACAACAATGAGCAGTTCTTC. Its protein product is CASSPRGSGGYNNEQFF.

This clonotype was counted only a few times. This chain's CDR3 is CASRQGSYEQYF. DNA of the CDR3: TGTGCCAGCAGACAGGGGAGTTACGAGCAGTACTTC. The chain employs TRBV6-6 and TRBJ2-7; 7 positions match TRBD1. V trimming: 6 bases; J trimming: 4 bases; junction bases outside the gene matches: 3. Germline lookup yields CDR1 MNHNY and CDR2 SVGAGI (reference sequence). CDR3 size: 12 residues.

The chain carries TRBV12-3 or TRBV12-4 and TRBJ2-5; 11 bases fit TRBD2. With 5 bases clipped from V and 10 bases from J, the junction kept 24 bases outside the gene matches. The CDR3 sequence is 19 residues long. CDR3 in amino acids: CASSRTRGLAENPERIQYF. The DNA of the CDR3 is TGTGCCAGCAGTCGCACCCGGGGACTAGCGGAGAACCCCGAGAGAATCCAGTACTTC.

This chain uses TRBV11-1 with TRBJ2-5; 14 bases line up with TRBD2. Germline trimming cut 0 bases from V and 5 bases from J; bases unmatched to any gene: 8. Germline V gene lookup returns CDR1 SGHAT and CDR2 FQDESV (reference sequence). This CDR3 has 18 amino acids. CDR3 sequence: CASSLAPRLAGGLETQYF. The CDR3, as DNA: TGTGCCAGCAGCTTAGCCCCAAGACTAGCGGGGGGGCTCGAGACCCAGTACTTC.

This rearrangement joins TRBV7-9 to TRBJ1-2, with D perhaps TRBD1 (6 bases). Trimming stripped 6 bases from V and 6 bases from J, with 17 bases between. Per the germline V gene, CDR1 is SEHNR and CDR2 is FQNEAQ (reference sequence). CDR3 size: 14 residues. The CDR3 nucleotides read TGTGCCAGCAGTTCTGGGGGGGGCGCAGATGGCTACACCTTC. This sequence encodes CASSSGGGADGYTF.

This clonotype occurred a few times. This sequence joins TRBV27 and TRBJ2-7, with TRBD1 identical over 10 bases. The trim removed 6 bases at V and 2 bases at J, leaving 10 bases unmatched. Germline CDR1 MNHEY, CDR2 SMNVEV (reference sequence). The length of the CDR3 is 16 residues. The CDR3, as DNA: TGTGCCAGCAGCAAGACAGGGGGCCCTCGGACCTACGAGCAGTACTTC. Translating it yields CASSKTGGPRTYEQYF.

This clonotype has a count of ten or more. This chain connects TRBV28 to TRBJ2-1, with D unclear. The ends were cut back, 6 bases at V and 0 bases at J, with 15 bases in the middle. Germline assignment: CDR1 MDHEN and CDR2 SYDVKM. The CDR3 runs 16 residues. CDR3 protein: CASRGPDSSSYNEQFF. In nucleotides, the CDR3 is TGTGCCAGCAGAGGCCCCGACTCGAGCTCCTACAATGAGCAGTTCTTC.

This clonotype has a handful of counts. The genes are TRBV12-3 or TRBV12-4 and TRBJ2-1; possible D gene TRBD2, 6 bases. The CDR3 is 14 residues long. Trimming took 4 bases from V and 5 from J, leaving 12 bases between them. CDR3 sequence: CASSSIAAHNEQFF. The CDR3 DNA reads TGTGCCAGCAGTTCAATAGCGGCCCACAATGAGCAGTTCTTC.

This clonotype was seen many times. This chain links TRBV28 with TRBJ1-1, with D possibly matching TRBD1 (5 bases). In germline, CDR1 is MDHEN, CDR2 SYDVKM. CDR3 length: 17 residues. V lost 2 bases and J 2 bases, leaving 18 bases between the germline ends. The CDR3 is CASSLIPGLTKNTEAFF. CDR3 DNA: TGTGCCAGCAGTTTAATTCCAGGGTTAACGAAAAACACTGAAGCTTTCTTT.

The chain carries TRBV5-6 and TRBJ2-3; 8 bases line up with TRBD1. The length of the CDR3 is 14 residues. With V trimmed by 9 bases and J by 1 base, 7 bases remained unmatched. Germline V gene sequence: CDR1 SGHDT, CDR2 YYEEEE. The chain's CDR3 is CATEVGQGTDTQYF. Written as DNA, the CDR3 is TGTGCCACAGAGGTGGGACAGGGCACAGATACGCAGTATTTT. Combining the CDR3 with reference TRBV5-6 and TRBJ2-3 gives the whole variable domain DAGVTQSPTHLIKTRGQQVTLRCSPKSGHDTVSWYQQALGQGPQFIFQYYEEEERQRGNFPDRFSGHQFPNYSSELNVNALLLGDSALYLCATEVGQGTDTQYFGPGTRLTVL.

This clonotype was counted ten times or more. The CDR3 region is CATSRGVQVQPQHF. The CDR3 DNA reads TGTGCCACCAGCAGAGGGGTACAGGTTCAGCCCCAGCATTTT. The chain has TRBV15 and TRBJ1-5; possibly TRBD1 for D (5 bases). The CDR3 runs to 14 residues. The germline V gene encodes CDR1 LNHNV and CDR2 YYDKDF (reference sequence). The V and J ends lost 1 base and 6 bases respectively, with 10 bases between them.

This clonotype was picked up many times. V gene TRBV14 combines with J gene TRBJ2-7, with TRBD1 as a possible D gene (6 bases). The CDR3 runs to 12 residues. Germline V gene data show CDR1 as SGHDN and CDR2 as FVKESK. The ends were cut back, 6 bases at V and 4 bases at J, with 10 bases in the middle. CDR3: CASSSDRYEQYF. The CDR3 nucleotides are TGTGCCAGCAGTTCGGACAGATACGAGCAGTACTTC.

This clonotype was detected ten times or more. This sequence joins TRBV10-2 and TRBJ2-7; D is possibly TRBD2 (6 bases). Looked up from germline, CDR1 is WSHSY and CDR2 is SAAADI. Deletions cut 6 bases from V and 2 bases from J, with 17 bases between. The CDR3 is made up of 15 amino acids. For the CDR3, the DNA is TGCGCCAGCAGGGGGGTTTTAGCGGAAACCTACGAGCAGTACTTC. Its protein is CASRGVLAETYEQYF.

The rearrangement links TRBV2 to TRBJ2-6; a possible D gene is TRBD1 (5 bases). The V end lost 8 bases, the J end lost 0 bases, and 17 bases lay between the germline ends. This CDR3 contains 17 residues. Germline-derived CDR1 and CDR2 are SNHLY and FYNNEI. This chain's CDR3 is CASRQSSPRSGANVLTF. DNA for the CDR3: TGTGCCAGCCGACAGAGCTCCCCGCGCTCTGGGGCCAACGTCCTGACTTTC.

The rearrangement joins TRBV6-5 to TRBJ1-6, with D unclear. V was shortened by 4 bases and J by 7 bases, with 14 bases between the two germline ends. In germline, CDR1 is MNHEY, CDR2 SVGAGI. This CDR3 contains 15 residues. The CDR3 protein is CASSSPLVRNSPLHF. The DNA of the CDR3 is TGTGCCAGCAGTTCCCCCTTGGTCAGGAATTCACCCCTCCACTTT.

In its sample, this clonotype was seen a few times. This rearrangement joins TRBV11-2 to TRBJ2-2; the match to TRBD2 covers 11 bases. V gave up 0 bases and J gave up 6 bases; unmatched junction bases: 6. This CDR3 has 17 amino acids. Germline V gives CDR1 SGHAT, CDR2 FQNNGV. The CDR3 spells CASSLEISGGAAGELFF. The CDR3 DNA reads TGTGCCAGCAGCTTAGAAATTAGCGGGGGGGCCGCCGGGGAGCTGTTTTTT.